This entry lists 9 T cell receptor beta chains sequenced from one sample in a study of shared clonotypes between healthy human individuals. The assay was immunoSEQ multiplex PCR, and TCRdb's table has in-frame clones only and misses some. The top ten hold around 9.3% of the sample, which has about 360,000 clones, roughly 70% seen once. The sequencing sample was made of memory CD4+ T cells sorted from blood. The subset was: CD45RA-negative fraction. The receptors stem from a man aged 25 to 45 in good health.

V gene TRBV5-6 combines with J gene TRBJ2-5, with a weak D call TRBD1 (5 bases). CDR3 length: 14 residues. V lost 4 bases to trimming and J lost 1 base, with 11 bases between them. Looked up from germline, CDR1 is SGHDT and CDR2 is YYEEEE. CDR3 DNA sequence: TGTGCCAGCAGCATCGAACAGGTCCAAGAGACCCAGTACTTC. This translates into CASSIEQVQETQYF.

This chain links TRBV11-2 with TRBJ2-3; tentatively, D is TRBD2 (5 bases). The CDR3 loop spans 15 amino acids. Germline V lookup: CDR1 SGHAT, CDR2 FQNNGV. V lost 6 bases to trimming and J lost 3 bases, with 16 bases between them. The CDR3 nucleotides read TGTGCCAGCAGAAGGTGGGGTCGAGGGACAGATACGCAGTATTTT. This translates into CASRRWGRGTDTQYF.

V and J are TRBV6-6 and TRBJ2-7, with TRBD1 as a possible D gene (5 bases). Germline CDR1 is MNHNY and CDR2 is SVGAGI (reference sequence). V was shortened by 6 bases and J by 3 bases, with 18 bases between the two germline ends. The CDR3 has 15 residues. In nucleotides, the CDR3 is TGTGCCAGCAGATTACTCAGGGCCGGTAGCTACGAGCAGTACTTC. Its translation is CASRLLRAGSYEQYF.

The chain uses TRBV19 and TRBJ2-2, with D tentatively TRBD1 (5 bases). CDR1 LNHDA and CDR2 SQIVND come from the germline V gene (reference sequence). Trimming took 7 bases from V and 0 from J, leaving 27 bases between them. The CDR3 is 20 residues long. CDR3 sequence reads: CASTNARRLGPNSNTGELFF. Written as DNA, the CDR3 is TGTGCCAGTACCAACGCCAGGAGACTGGGGCCTAACTCGAACACCGGGGAGCTGTTTTTT.

This chain connects TRBV19 to TRBJ2-1; 7 bases are a match to TRBD2. The CDR3 length is 14 residues. With V trimmed by 6 bases and J by 10 bases, 12 bases remained unmatched. Germline V lookup: CDR1 LNHDA, CDR2 SQIVND (reference sequence). CDR3 bases: TGTGCCAGTAGCCCGACCGGACTAGGGCAAGAGCAGTTCTTC. Translated: CASSPTGLGQEQFF. The variable domain in full, with the rest retrieved from reference TRBV19 and TRBJ2-1, is DGGITQSPKYLFRKEGQNVTLSCEQNLNHDAMYWYRQDPGQGLRLIYYSQIVNDFQKGDIAEGYSVSREKKESFPLTVTSAQKNPTAFYLCASSPTGLGQEQFFGPGTRLTVL.

The table lists this clone with a few counts. The V gene is TRBV5-1, the J gene TRBJ2-3, with 7 bases that match TRBD2. This CDR3 spans 14 amino acids. Looked up from germline, CDR1 is SGHRS and CDR2 is YFSETQ. The V gene end was trimmed by 5 bases and the J gene end by 3 bases; junction bases not matched to a gene: 6. The CDR3 region has the DNA TGCGCCAGCAGTGGGACGGGAGGTACAGATACGCAGTATTTT. It yields the protein CASSGTGGTDTQYF.

The rearrangement joins TRBV5-1 to TRBJ2-7; the D gene could be TRBD1 or TRBD2 (6 bases each). Germline V lookup: CDR1 SGHRS, CDR2 YFSETQ. The CDR3 contains 16 residues. The ends were cut back, 4 bases at V and 4 bases at J, with 21 bases in the middle. CDR3 in amino acids: CASSIQGPGGWYEQYF. DNA for the CDR3: TGCGCCAGCAGCATACAGGGCCCTGGAGGGTGGTACGAGCAGTACTTC.

The chain links TRBV9 to TRBJ1-3, with D possibly TRBD1 on 5 matching bases. Germline V gives CDR1 SGDLS, CDR2 YYNGEE. Trimming stripped 2 bases from V and 8 bases from J, with 20 bases between. The CDR3 loop spans 16 amino acids. CDR3 sequence: CASSVHTRGLGDTIYF. DNA for the CDR3: TGTGCCAGCAGCGTCCATACAAGGGGCCTGGGGGACACCATATATTTT.

The CDR3 coding sequence is TGTGCCAGCAGGAATTTACGGGACAGTCCCTACGAGCAGTACTTC. As protein: CASRNLRDSPYEQYF. The V call is TRBV28, the J call TRBJ2-7, with TRBD1 matching 7 bases. The CDR3 sequence is 15 residues long. Per germline, CDR1 MDHEN and CDR2 SYDVKM. The J segment lost 2 bases and the V segment lost 6 bases, leaving 10 bases of the junction unmatched.